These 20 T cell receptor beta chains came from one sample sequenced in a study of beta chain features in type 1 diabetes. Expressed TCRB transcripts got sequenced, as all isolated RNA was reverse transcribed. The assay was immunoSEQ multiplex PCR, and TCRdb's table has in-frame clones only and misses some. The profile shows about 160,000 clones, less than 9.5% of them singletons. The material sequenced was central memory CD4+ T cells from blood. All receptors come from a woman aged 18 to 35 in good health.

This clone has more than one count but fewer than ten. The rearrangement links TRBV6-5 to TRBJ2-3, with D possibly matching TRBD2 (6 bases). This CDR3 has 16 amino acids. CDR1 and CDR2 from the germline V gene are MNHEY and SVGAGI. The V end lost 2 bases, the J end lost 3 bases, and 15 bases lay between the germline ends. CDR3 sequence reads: CASSYASGSPTDTQYF. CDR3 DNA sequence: TGTGCCAGCAGTTACGCCTCCGGGAGTCCTACAGATACGCAGTATTTT.

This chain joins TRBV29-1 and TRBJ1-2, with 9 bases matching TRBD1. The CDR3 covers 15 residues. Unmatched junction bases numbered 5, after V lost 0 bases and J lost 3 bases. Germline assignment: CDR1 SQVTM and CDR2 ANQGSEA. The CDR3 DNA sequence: TGCAGCGTTGAAGATCGAAACAGGGGGCACTATGGCTACACCTTC. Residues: CSVEDRNRGHYGYTF.

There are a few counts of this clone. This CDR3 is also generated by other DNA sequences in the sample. The CDR3 DNA reads TGTGCCAGCTCACCGGACACGAACTATGGCTACACCTTC. Translated, it gives CASSPDTNYGYTF. The J gene is TRBJ1-2, the V gene TRBV18, with D maybe TRBD1 (5 bases). With 3 bases removed from V and 2 bases from J, the gap between germline ends came to 7 bases. This CDR3 comprises 13 residues. From germline, CDR1 is KGHSH and CDR2 LQKENI.

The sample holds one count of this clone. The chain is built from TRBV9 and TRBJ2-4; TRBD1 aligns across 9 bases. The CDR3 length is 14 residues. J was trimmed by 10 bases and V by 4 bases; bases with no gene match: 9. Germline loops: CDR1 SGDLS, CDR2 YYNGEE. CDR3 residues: CASSLRTGTGIQYF. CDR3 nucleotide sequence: TGTGCCAGCAGCCTACGGACAGGGACAGGGATTCAGTACTTC.

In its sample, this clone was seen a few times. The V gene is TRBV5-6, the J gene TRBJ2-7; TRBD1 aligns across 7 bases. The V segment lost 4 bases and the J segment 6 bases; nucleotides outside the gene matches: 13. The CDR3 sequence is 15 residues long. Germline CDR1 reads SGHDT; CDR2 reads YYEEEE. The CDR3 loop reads CASSQPYRGSAEQYF. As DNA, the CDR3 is TGTGCCAGCAGCCAACCGTACAGGGGAAGCGCCGAGCAGTACTTC.

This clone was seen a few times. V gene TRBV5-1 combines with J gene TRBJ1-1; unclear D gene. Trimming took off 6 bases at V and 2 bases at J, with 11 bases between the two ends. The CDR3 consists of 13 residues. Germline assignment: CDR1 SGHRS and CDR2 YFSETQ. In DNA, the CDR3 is TGCGCCAGCACGGGTGAGCTAAACACTGAAGCTTTCTTT. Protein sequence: CASTGELNTEAFF.

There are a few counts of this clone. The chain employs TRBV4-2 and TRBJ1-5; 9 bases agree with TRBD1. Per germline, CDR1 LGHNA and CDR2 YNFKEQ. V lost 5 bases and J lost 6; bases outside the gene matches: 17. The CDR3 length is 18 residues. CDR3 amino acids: CASSKGAYPGQGSQPQHF. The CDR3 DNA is TGTGCCAGCAGCAAAGGAGCCTACCCTGGACAGGGGAGTCAGCCCCAGCATTTT.

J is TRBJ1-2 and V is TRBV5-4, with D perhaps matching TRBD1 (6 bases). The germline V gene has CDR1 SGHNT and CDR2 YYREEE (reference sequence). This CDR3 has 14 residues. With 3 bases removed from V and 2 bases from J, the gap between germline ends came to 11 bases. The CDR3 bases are TGTGCCAGCAGCTCATCAGGGGTGAACTATGGCTACACCTTC. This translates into CASSSSGVNYGYTF.

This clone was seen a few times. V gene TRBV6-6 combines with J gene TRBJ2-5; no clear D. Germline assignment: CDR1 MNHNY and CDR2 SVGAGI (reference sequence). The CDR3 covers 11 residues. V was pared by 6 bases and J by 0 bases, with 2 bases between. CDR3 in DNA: TGTGCCAGCAGCTACCAAGAGACCCAGTACTTC. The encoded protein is CASSYQETQYF.

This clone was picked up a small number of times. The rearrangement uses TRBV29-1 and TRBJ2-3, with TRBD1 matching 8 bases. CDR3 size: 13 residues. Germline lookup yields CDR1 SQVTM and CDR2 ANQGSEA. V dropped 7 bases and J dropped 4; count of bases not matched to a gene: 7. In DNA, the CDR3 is TGCAGCGCCCGAGCAGGGGGCGCAGATACGCAGTATTTT. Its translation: CSARAGGADTQYF.

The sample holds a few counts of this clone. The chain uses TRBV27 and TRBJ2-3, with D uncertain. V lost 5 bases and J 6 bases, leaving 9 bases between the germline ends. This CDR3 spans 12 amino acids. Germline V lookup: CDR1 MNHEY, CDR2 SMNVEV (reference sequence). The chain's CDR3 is CASSNVEDTQYF. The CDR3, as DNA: TGTGCCAGCAGTAACGTAGAGGATACGCAGTATTTT.

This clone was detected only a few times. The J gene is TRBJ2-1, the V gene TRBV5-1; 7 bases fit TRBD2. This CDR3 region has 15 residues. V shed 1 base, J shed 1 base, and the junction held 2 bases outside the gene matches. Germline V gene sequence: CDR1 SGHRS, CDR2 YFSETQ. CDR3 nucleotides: TGCGCCAGCAGCTTGATTAGCGGGTCCTACAATGAGCAGTTCTTC. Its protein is CASSLISGSYNEQFF.

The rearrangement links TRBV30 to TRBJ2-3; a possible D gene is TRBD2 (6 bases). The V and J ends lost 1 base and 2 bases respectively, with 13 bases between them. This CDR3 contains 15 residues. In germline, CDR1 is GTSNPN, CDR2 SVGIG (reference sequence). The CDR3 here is CAWSGGSGFTDTQYF. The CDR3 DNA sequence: TGTGCCTGGAGTGGCGGCAGCGGGTTCACAGATACGCAGTATTTT.

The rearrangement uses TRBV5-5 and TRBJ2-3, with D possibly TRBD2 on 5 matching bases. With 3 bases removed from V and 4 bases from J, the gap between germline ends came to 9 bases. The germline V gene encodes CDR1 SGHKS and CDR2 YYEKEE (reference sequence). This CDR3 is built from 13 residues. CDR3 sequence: CASSYTDSDTQYF. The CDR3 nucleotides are TGTGCCAGCAGCTATACGGACTCAGATACGCAGTATTTT.

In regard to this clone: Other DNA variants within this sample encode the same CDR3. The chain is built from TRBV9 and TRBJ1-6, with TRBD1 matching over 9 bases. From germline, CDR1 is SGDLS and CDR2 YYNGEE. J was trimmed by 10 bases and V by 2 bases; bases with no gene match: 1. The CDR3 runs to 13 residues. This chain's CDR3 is CASSVGQGSPLHF. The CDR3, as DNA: TGTGCCAGCAGCGTCGGACAGGGGTCACCCCTCCACTTT.

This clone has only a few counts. The CDR3 region is CATGPGGPNEQFF. For the CDR3, the DNA is TGTGCCACTGGTCCTGGGGGCCCCAATGAGCAGTTCTTC. This rearrangement joins TRBV6-1 to TRBJ2-1; a possible D gene is TRBD1 (6 bases). In germline, CDR1 is MNHNS, CDR2 SASEGT. The germline V and J ends were trimmed by 10 bases and 6 bases, with 16 bases remaining between them. This CDR3 has 13 amino acids.

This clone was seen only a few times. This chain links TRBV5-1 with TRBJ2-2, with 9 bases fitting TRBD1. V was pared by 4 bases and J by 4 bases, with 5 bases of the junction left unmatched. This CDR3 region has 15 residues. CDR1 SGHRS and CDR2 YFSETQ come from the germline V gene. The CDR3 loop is CASSDGTGSTGELFF. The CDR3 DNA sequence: TGCGCCAGCAGCGACGGGACAGGGAGCACCGGGGAGCTGTTTTTT.

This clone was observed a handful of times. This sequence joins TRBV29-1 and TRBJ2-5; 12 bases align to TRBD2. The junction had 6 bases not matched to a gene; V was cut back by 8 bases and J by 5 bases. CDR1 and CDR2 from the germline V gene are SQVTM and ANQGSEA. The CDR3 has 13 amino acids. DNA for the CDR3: TGCAGCTCTAGCGGGGGGGCCGCGGAGACCCAGTACTTC. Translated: CSSSGGAAETQYF.

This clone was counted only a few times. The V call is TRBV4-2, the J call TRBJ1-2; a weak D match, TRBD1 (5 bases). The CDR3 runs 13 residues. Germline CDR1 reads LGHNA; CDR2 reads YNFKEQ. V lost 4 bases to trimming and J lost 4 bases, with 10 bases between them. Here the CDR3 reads CASSPDSSYGYTF. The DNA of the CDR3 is TGTGCCAGCAGCCCCGACAGCTCCTATGGCTACACCTTC.

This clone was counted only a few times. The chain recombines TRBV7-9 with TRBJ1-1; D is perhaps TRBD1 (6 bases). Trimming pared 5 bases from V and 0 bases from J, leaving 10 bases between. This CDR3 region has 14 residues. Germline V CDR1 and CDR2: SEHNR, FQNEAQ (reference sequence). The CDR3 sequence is CASSLQGLNTEAFF. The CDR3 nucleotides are TGTGCCAGCAGCCTACAGGGCTTGAACACTGAAGCTTTCTTT.